This T cell receptor (beta chain) was profiled in a study of brain T cells in children with intractable seizures. At least one anti-epileptic drug was given before surgery. Study-level results: Clones missing pre-surgery may reflect undersampling of that blood sample.

Only in-frame clones appear in the TCRdb table, and some are missing; sequencing was by immunoSEQ multiplex PCR. This repertoire shows 35,000 to 50,000 clones, 80% to 95% found once; its top ten account for around 5.9%. Losses at the gene ends were 3 bases for V and 1 base for J; bases not matched to a gene: 14. The CDR3 spans 20 residues. Per the germline V gene, CDR1 is SGDLS and CDR2 is YYNGEE. Regarding this clone: Its matching antigen is unknown.

The sample in question was peripheral blood, obtained at surgery. The sequence was obtained from a girl aged 2-10 years with tuberous sclerosis and intractable seizures. The V and J genes are TRBV9 and TRBJ2-1, with 12 nucleotides matching TRBD2. Written as DNA, the CDR3 is TGTGCCAGCAGCGCACCGGTAGGGCTAGCGGGGGGGTGGTCCTACAATGAGCAGTTCTTC. It encodes CASSAPVGLAGGWSYNEQFF.